This TCR delta chain was documented in a study of gamma-delta chains in newborns, infants, children. Study overall: Microbial exposure reportedly drives polyclonal innate γδ T cell expansion after birth.

The V gene's germline CDR1 is GEAIGNYY and CDR2 EKD. CDR3 length equals 16 residues. TCRdb re-called clones from the reads via CATT. The sample carries roughly 5,000 delta-chain clones, approximately 3% recorded once. A few counts support this clone. It differs at one base from a far larger clone, so likely a read error. The receptor comes from a child who was a newborn, infant or young child, either healthy, febrile or measles-vaccinated (not recorded which). The sequencing input was blood. The rearrangement links TRDV2 to TRDJ3; a weak D match, TRDD3 (6 bases). CDR3 loop: CACDKRYGWGTRQMFF. Here the CDR3 DNA reads TGTGCCTGTGACAAAAGATACGGATGGGGCACCCGACAGATGTTTTTC.